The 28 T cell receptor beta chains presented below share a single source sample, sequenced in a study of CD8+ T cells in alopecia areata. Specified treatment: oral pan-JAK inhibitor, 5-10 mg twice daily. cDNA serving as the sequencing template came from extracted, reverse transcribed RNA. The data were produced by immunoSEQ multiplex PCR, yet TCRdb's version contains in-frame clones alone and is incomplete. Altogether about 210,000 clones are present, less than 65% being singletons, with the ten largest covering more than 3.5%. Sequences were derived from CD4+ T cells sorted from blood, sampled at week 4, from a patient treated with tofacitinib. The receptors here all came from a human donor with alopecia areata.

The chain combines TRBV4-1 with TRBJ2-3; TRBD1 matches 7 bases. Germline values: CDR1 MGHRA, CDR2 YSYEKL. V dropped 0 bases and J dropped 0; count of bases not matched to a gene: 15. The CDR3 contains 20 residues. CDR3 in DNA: TGCGCCAGCAGCCAAGATATTTCCGTGTACGGACAGGCGAGCACAGATACGCAGTATTTT. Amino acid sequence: CASSQDISVYGQASTDTQYF.

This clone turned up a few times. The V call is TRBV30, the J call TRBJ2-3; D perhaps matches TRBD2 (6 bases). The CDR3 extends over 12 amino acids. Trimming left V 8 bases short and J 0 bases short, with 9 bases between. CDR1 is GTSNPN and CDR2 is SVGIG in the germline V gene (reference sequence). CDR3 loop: CAESGSTDTQYF. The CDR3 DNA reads TGTGCCGAGAGCGGGAGCACAGATACGCAGTATTTT.

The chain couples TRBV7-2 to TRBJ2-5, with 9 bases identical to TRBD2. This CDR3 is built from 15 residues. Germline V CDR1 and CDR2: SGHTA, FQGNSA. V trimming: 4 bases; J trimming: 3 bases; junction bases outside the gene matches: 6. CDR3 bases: TGTGCCAGCAGCTCAACACGACTAGCGGAAGAGACCCAGTACTTC. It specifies CASSSTRLAEETQYF.

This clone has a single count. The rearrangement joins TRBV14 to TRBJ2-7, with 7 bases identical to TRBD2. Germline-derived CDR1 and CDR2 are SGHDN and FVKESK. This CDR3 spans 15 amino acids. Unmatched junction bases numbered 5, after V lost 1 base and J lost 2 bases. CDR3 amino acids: CASSQGGGSAYEQYF. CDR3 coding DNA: TGTGCCAGCAGCCAAGGGGGGGGATCGGCCTACGAGCAGTACTTC. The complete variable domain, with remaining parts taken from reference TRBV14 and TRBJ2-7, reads EAGVTQFPSHSVIEKGQTVTLRCDPISGHDNLYWYRRVMGKEIKFLLHFVKESKQDESGMPNNRFLAERTGGTYSTLKVQPAELEDSGVYFCASSQGGGSAYEQYFGPGTRLTVT.

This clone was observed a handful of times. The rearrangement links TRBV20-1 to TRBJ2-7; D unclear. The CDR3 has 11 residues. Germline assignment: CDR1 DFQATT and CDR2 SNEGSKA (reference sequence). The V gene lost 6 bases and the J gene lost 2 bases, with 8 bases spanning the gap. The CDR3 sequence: CSAPRAYEQYF. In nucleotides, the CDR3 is TGCAGTGCCCCCCGCGCCTACGAGCAGTACTTC.

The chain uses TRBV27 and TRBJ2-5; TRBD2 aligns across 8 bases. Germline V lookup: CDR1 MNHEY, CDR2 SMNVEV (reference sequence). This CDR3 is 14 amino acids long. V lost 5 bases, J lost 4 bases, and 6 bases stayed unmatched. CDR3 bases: TGTGCCAGCAGTCAACGACTAGCGTCAGAGACCCAGTACTTC. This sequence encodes CASSQRLASETQYF.

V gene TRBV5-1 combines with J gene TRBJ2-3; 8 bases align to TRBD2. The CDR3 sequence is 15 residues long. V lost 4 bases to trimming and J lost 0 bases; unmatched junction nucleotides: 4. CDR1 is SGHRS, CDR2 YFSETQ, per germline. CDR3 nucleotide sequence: TGCGCCAGCAGCCAGGGACTAGGAAGCACAGATACGCAGTATTTT. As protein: CASSQGLGSTDTQYF.

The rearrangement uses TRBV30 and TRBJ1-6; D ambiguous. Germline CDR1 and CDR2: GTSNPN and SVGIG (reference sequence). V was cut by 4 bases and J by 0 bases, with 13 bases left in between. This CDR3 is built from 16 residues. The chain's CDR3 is CAWMTPGSSYNSPLHF. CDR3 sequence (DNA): TGTGCCTGGATGACCCCGGGCAGCTCCTATAATTCACCCCTCCACTTT.

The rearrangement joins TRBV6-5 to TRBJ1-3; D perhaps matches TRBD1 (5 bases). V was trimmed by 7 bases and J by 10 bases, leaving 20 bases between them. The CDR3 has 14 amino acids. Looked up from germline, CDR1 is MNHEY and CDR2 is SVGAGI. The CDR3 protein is CASTKRIGGLTIYF. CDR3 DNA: TGTGCCAGCACTAAGCGAATCGGGGGTTTGACCATATATTTT.

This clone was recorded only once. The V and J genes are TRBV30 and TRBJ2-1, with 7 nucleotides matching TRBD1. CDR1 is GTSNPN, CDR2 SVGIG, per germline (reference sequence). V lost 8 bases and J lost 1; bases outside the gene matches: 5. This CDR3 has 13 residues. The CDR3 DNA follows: TGTGCCCGAACAGGGGAGTCCTACAATGAGCAGTTCTTC. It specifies CARTGESYNEQFF.

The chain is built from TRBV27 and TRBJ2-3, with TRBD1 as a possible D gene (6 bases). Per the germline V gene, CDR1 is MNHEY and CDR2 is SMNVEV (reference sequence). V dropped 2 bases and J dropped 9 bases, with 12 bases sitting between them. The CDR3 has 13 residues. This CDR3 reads CASSLKDRETQYF. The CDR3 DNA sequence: TGTGCCAGCAGTTTAAAGGACAGAGAGACGCAGTATTTT.

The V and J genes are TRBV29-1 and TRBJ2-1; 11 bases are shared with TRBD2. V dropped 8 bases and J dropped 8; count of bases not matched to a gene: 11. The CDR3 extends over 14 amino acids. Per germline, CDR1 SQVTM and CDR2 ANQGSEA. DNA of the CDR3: TGCAGCCCTTCCGGGACTAGCGGATCTGATGAGCAGTTCTTC. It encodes CSPSGTSGSDEQFF.

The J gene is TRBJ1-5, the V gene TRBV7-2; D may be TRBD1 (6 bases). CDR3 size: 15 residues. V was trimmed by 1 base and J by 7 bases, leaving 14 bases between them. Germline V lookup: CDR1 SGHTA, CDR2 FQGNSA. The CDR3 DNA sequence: TGTGCCAGCAGCTTAGTATGGCAGGGGCGGCAGCCCCAGCATTTT. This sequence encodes CASSLVWQGRQPQHF.

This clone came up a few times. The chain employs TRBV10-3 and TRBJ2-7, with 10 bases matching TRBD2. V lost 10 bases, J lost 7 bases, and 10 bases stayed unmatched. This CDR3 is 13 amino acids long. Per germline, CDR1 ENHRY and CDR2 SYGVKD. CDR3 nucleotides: TGTGCCACCATGAGCGGGGGGGCCAAGGAGCAGTACTTC. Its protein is CATMSGGAKEQYF.

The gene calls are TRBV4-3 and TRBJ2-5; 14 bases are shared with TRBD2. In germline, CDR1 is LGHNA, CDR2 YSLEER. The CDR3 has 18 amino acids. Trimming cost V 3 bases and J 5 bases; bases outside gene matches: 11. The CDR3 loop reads CASSHLTGLAGVTETQYF. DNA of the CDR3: TGCGCCAGCAGCCACCTCACGGGACTAGCGGGGGTCACGGAGACCCAGTACTTC.

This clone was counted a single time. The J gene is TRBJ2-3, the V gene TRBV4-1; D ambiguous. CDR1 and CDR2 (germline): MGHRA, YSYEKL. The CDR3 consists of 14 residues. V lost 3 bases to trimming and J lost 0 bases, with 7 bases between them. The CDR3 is CASSHQYSTDTQYF. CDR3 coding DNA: TGCGCCAGCAGCCACCAGTATAGCACAGATACGCAGTATTTT.

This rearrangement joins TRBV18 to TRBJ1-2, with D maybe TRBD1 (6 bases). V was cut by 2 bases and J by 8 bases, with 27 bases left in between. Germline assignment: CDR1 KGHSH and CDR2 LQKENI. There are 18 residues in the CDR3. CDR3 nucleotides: TGTGCCAGCTCACCAGGTGCGGGCCTGCAAACCCGGGGGCAAGGCTACACCTTC. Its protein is CASSPGAGLQTRGQGYTF.

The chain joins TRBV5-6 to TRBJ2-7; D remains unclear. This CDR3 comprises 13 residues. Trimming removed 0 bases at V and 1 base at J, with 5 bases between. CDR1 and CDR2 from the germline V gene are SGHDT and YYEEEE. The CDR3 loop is CASSLAASYEQYF. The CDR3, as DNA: TGTGCCAGCAGCTTGGCGGCGTCCTACGAGCAGTACTTC.

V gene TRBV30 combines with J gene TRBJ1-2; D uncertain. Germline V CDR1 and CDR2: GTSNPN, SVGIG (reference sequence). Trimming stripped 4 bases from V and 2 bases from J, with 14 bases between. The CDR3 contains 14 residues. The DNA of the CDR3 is TGTGCCTGGACCAGGACCGCCGGGAACTATGGCTACACCTTC. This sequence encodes CAWTRTAGNYGYTF. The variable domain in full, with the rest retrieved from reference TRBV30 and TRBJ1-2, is SQTIHQWPATLVQPVGSPLSLECTVEGTSNPNLYWYRQAAGRGLQLLFYSVGIGQISSEVPQNLSASRPQDRQFILSSKKLLLSDSGFYLCAWTRTAGNYGYTFGSGTRLTVV.

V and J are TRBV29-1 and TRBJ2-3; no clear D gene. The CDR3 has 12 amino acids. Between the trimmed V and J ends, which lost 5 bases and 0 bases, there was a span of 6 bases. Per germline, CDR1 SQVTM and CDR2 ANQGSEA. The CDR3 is CSVIISTDTQYF. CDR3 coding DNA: TGCAGCGTTATAATAAGCACAGATACGCAGTATTTT.

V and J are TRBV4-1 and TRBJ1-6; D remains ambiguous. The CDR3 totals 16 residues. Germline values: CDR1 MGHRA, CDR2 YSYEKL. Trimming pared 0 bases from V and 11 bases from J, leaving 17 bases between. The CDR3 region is CASSQEHRRRVAPLHF. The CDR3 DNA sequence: TGCGCCAGCAGCCAAGAACACCGCCGCCGCGTGGCACCCCTCCACTTT.

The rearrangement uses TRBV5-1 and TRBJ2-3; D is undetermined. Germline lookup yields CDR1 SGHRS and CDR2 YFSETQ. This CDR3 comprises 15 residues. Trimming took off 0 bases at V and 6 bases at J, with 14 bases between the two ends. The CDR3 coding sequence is TGCGCCAGCAGCTTGGCTGGCGGCTTGGTGGATACGCAGTATTTT. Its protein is CASSLAGGLVDTQYF.

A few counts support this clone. CDR3 amino acids: CASSHISGLAGVFQETQYF. CDR3 DNA sequence: TGTGCCAGCAGCCATATCTCGGGACTAGCGGGGGTCTTCCAAGAGACCCAGTACTTC. The gene calls are TRBV13 and TRBJ2-5; 14 nucleotides line up with TRBD2. With V trimmed by 5 bases and J by 1 base, 12 bases remained unmatched. CDR3 size: 19 residues. The germline gives CDR1 PRHDT, CDR2 FYEKMQ (reference sequence).

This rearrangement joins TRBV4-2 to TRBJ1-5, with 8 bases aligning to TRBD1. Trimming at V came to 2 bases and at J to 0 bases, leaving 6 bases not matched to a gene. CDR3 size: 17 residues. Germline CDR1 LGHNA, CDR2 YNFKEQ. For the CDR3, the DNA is TGTGCCAGCAGCCAAAATGACAGGGGCCTTAGCAATCAGCCCCAGCATTTT. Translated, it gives CASSQNDRGLSNQPQHF.

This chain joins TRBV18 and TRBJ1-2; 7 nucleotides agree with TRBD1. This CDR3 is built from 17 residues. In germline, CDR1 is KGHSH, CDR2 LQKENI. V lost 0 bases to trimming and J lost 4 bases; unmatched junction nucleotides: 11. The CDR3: CASSPPGTVPPTYGYTF. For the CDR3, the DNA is TGTGCCAGCTCACCACCGGGGACAGTCCCCCCTACCTATGGCTACACCTTC.

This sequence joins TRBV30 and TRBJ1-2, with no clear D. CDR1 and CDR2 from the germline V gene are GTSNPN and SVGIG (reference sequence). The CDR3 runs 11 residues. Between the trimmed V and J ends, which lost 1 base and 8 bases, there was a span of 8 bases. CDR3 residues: CAWSAIFGYTF. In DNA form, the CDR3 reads TGTGCCTGGAGTGCCATTTTCGGCTACACCTTC.

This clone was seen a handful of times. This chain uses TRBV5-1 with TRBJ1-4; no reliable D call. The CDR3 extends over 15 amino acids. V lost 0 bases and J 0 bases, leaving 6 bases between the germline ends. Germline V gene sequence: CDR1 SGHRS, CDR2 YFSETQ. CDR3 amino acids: CASSLERATNEKLFF. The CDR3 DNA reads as TGCGCCAGCAGCTTGGAGCGTGCAACTAATGAAAAACTGTTTTTT.

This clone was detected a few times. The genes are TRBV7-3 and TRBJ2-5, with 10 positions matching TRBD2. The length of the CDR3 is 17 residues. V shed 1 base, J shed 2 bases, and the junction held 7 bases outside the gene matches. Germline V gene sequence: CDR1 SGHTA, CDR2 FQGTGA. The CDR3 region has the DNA TGTGCCAGCAGCTTAATGGGTAGCGGGGGGTCACAAGAGACCCAGTACTTC. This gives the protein CASSLMGSGGSQETQYF.